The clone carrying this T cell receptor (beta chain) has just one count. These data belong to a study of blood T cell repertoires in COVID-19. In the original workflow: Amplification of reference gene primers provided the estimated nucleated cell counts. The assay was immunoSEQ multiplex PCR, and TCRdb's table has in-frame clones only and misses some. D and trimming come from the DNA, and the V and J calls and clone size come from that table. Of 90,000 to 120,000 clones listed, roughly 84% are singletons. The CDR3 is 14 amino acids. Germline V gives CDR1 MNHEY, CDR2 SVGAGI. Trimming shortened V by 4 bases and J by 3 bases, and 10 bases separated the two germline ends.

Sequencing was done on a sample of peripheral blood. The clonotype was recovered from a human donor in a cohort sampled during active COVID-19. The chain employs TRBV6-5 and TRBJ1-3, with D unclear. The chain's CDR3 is CASSLAGVGNTIYF. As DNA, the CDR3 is TGTGCCAGCAGTTTAGCGGGCGTTGGAAACACCATATATTTT.